A single sample is the source of the 27 T cell receptor beta chains below, sequenced in a study of response to subunit inactivated influenza vaccine. TCRdb reprocessed the RT-PCR reads via MiXCR and lists one record per CDR3 protein. The data contain about 530,000 distinct CDR3 sequences, 10% to 15% of them singletons. This specimen was PBMCs from blood, taken roughly 48 days after vaccination. These receptors came from a man aged 45-65 years who received an inactivated influenza vaccine.

This clonotype has a count of ten or more. The rearrangement joins TRBV12-3 or TRBV12-4 to TRBJ2-5, with no clear D. This CDR3 is built from 14 residues. Deletions cut 2 bases from V and 2 bases from J, with 9 bases between. CDR3 in DNA: TGTGCCAGCAGTTTATTCGCTAGACAAGAGACCCAGTACTTC. Protein: CASSLFARQETQYF.

The sample holds a few counts of this clonotype. The J gene is TRBJ2-7, the V gene TRBV6-2 or TRBV6-3; 11 bases are a match to TRBD2. The CDR3 extends over 17 amino acids. Trimming took 7 bases from V and 4 from J; bases not matched to a gene: 15. The germline V gene encodes CDR1 MNHEY and CDR2 SVGEGT. The CDR3 DNA sequence: TGTGCCAGCACCCCGGTGGGTAGCGGGAGGGCCCAATACGAGCAGTACTTC. The encoded protein is CASTPVGSGRAQYEQYF.

This clonotype was observed at least ten times. This chain uses TRBV15 with TRBJ2-7; 7 nucleotides align to TRBD2. Germline V gene data show CDR1 as LNHNV and CDR2 as YYDKDF (reference sequence). There are 17 residues in the CDR3. The J segment lost 3 bases and the V segment lost 0 bases, leaving 11 bases of the junction unmatched. The CDR3 DNA reads as TGTGCCACCAGCAGAGATATAGTCGCGGGAGTGAGCTACGAGCAGTACTTC. It is translated as CATSRDIVAGVSYEQYF. Looking up the rest from reference TRBV15 and TRBJ2-7 gives the full variable domain: DAMVIQNPRYQVTQFGKPVTLSCSQTLNHNVMYWYQQKSSQAPKLLFHYYDKDFNNEADTPDNFQSRRPNTSFCFLDIRSPGLGDTAMYLCATSRDIVAGVSYEQYFGPGTRLTVT.

This clonotype appeared a few times. This chain connects TRBV6-1 to TRBJ2-1; 11 bases map to TRBD2. Germline assignment: CDR1 MNHNS and CDR2 SASEGT. V lost 4 bases to trimming and J lost 6 bases; unmatched junction nucleotides: 8. CDR3 length equals 16 residues. The CDR3 reads CASSASTSGRGNEQFF. The CDR3 nucleotides read TGTGCCAGCAGTGCCTCTACTAGCGGGAGAGGCAATGAGCAGTTCTTC.

The chain carries TRBV12-3 or TRBV12-4 and TRBJ2-2, with D perhaps TRBD1 (6 bases). CDR3 length: 15 residues. V lost 5 bases to trimming and J lost 5 bases, with 15 bases between them. The CDR3 protein is CASSRQLRGTGELFF. The CDR3 nucleotides read TGTGCCAGCAGTCGACAACTCAGGGGAACCGGGGAGCTGTTTTTT.

A few counts support this clonotype. The gene calls are TRBV4-1 and TRBJ2-7, with 11 bases matching TRBD1. Germline V gene data show CDR1 as MGHRA and CDR2 as YSYEKL. The CDR3 runs 15 residues. V was pared by 6 bases and J by 3 bases, with 7 bases of the junction left unmatched. The CDR3 protein is CASRTGTGGFYEQYF. CDR3 nucleotides: TGCGCCAGCAGAACCGGGACAGGGGGTTTCTACGAGCAGTACTTC.

This clonotype came up many times. The rearrangement joins TRBV4-2 to TRBJ2-2, with 10 nucleotides matching TRBD1. Germline CDR1 is LGHNA and CDR2 is YNFKEQ. The CDR3 has 15 residues. With 4 bases clipped from V and 4 bases from J, the junction kept 3 bases outside the gene matches. The CDR3 loop reads CASSLGDRGTGELFF. The CDR3 coding sequence is TGTGCCAGCAGCCTAGGGGACAGGGGCACCGGGGAGCTGTTTTTT.

The chain is built from TRBV20-1 and TRBJ2-1, with D maybe TRBD2 (5 bases). Trimming removed 0 bases at V and 0 bases at J, with 12 bases between. Looked up from germline, CDR1 is DFQATT and CDR2 is SNEGSKA (reference sequence). CDR3 length: 16 residues. As DNA, the CDR3 is TGCAGTGCTAGAGATGAGGGCAGATACTCCTACAATGAGCAGTTCTTC. Translated: CSARDEGRYSYNEQFF.

A few counts support this clonotype. Germline is not matched at one junction end, which may reflect a read error. The chain uses TRBV11-2 and TRBJ1-1; no firm D call. In germline, CDR1 is SGHAT, CDR2 FQNNGV. CDR3 length equals 17 residues. The CDR3 protein is CASSLEIAQLKNIEAFF. The CDR3 DNA follows: TGTGCCAGCAGCTTAGAAATTGCACAGCTCAAGAACATTGAAGCTTTCTTT.

Comment on this clonotype: A much bigger clone sits one base away, suggesting this may be a read error. The rearrangement uses TRBV27 and TRBJ2-2, with D hard to call. The V end lost 5 bases, the J end lost 6 bases, and 7 bases lay between the germline ends. This CDR3 region has 12 residues. The germline V gene has CDR1 MNHEY and CDR2 SMNVEV (reference sequence). This CDR3 is CASSPRAGELFF. Written as DNA, the CDR3 is TGTGCCAGCAGTCCCCGGGCCGGGGAGCTGTTTTTT.

On this clonotype itself: At one of its ends the junction is not consistent with the germline gene, which may arise from a read error. The chain carries TRBV12-3 or TRBV12-4 and TRBJ1-6; D is undetermined. The length of the CDR3 is 15 residues. The CDR3 DNA is TGTGTCAGCAGTTTTAGCCGCTCCTATAATTCACCCCTCCACTTT. It yields the protein CVSSFSRSYNSPLHF.

This clonotype was seen a few times. The chain employs TRBV9 and TRBJ2-1; 12 nucleotides match TRBD2. Trimming at V came to 0 bases and at J to 10 bases, leaving 5 bases not matched to a gene. CDR3 length: 15 amino acids. The germline V gene has CDR1 SGDLS and CDR2 YYNGEE. CDR3 region: CASSVAPSGREEQFF. The CDR3 coding sequence is TGTGCCAGCAGCGTAGCTCCTAGCGGGAGGGAAGAGCAGTTCTTC. Using reference TRBV9 and TRBJ2-1 for the parts outside the CDR3, the full variable domain is DSGVTQTPKHLITATGQRVTLRCSPRSGDLSVYWYQQSLDQGLQFLIQYYNGEERAKGNILERFSAQQFPDLHSELNLSSLELGDSALYFCASSVAPSGREEQFFGPGTRLTVL.

This clonotype has at least ten counts. CDR3 in amino acids: CASSHRDRGGGTQYF. For the CDR3, the DNA is TGTGCCAGCAGTCACCGGGACAGGGGAGGAGGTACGCAGTATTTT. The V gene is TRBV12-3 or TRBV12-4, the J gene TRBJ2-3; 10 bases map to TRBD1. J was trimmed by 8 bases and V by 5 bases; bases with no gene match: 10. The length of the CDR3 is 15 residues.

This rearrangement joins TRBV5-1 to TRBJ2-3; D is uncertain. Germline V gene lookup returns CDR1 SGHRS and CDR2 YFSETQ. Trimming shortened V by 4 bases and J by 0 bases, and 18 bases separated the two germline ends. The CDR3 covers 17 residues. The CDR3 DNA reads as TGCGCCAGCAGCGCCACGTCGGGTGGGTTAAGCACAGATACGCAGTATTTT. It is translated as CASSATSGGLSTDTQYF.

This clonotype was detected many times. V gene TRBV9 combines with J gene TRBJ1-1; no clear D gene. Germline V CDR1 and CDR2: SGDLS, YYNGEE. The CDR3 has 16 residues. V was trimmed by 0 bases and J by 1 base, leaving 13 bases between them. The CDR3 region has the DNA TGTGCCAGCAGCGTAGTCCCAGGACGGAAGAACACTGAAGCTTTCTTT. It is translated as CASSVVPGRKNTEAFF.

The CDR3 DNA reads TGTGCCAGCAGCTTAGTTGGGACTAGCGGGACAGATACGCAGTATTTT. Protein: CASSLVGTSGTDTQYF. The chain joins TRBV7-2 to TRBJ2-3, with 12 bases that match TRBD2. Germline lookup yields CDR1 SGHTA and CDR2 FQGNSA. With 1 base clipped from V and 3 bases from J, the junction kept 2 bases outside the gene matches. CDR3 size: 16 residues. Variable domain in full (rest from reference TRBV7-2 and TRBJ2-3): GAGVSQSPSNKVTEKGKDVELRCDPISGHTALYWYRQSLGQGLEFLIYFQGNSAPDKSGLPSDRFSAERTGGSVSTLTIQRTQQEDSAVYLCASSLVGTSGTDTQYFGPGTRLTVL.

This clonotype was found many times. This chain connects TRBV11-2 to TRBJ2-7; 10 nucleotides align to TRBD2. Per germline, CDR1 SGHAT and CDR2 FQNNGV. The CDR3 contains 16 residues. V was clipped by 0 bases and J by 4 bases; unmatched bases: 6. In DNA, the CDR3 is TGTGCCAGCAGCTTAGAGGCGACTAGCGGGCCTTACGAGCAGTACTTC. It is translated as CASSLEATSGPYEQYF.

This clonotype was counted between two and nine times. The V call is TRBV2, the J call TRBJ2-1; D possibly corresponds to TRBD2 (5 bases). Trimming cost V 4 bases and J 0 bases, with 7 bases left between them. The CDR3 extends over 14 amino acids. From germline, CDR1 is SNHLY and CDR2 FYNNEI. CDR3 loop: CASSGTGSYNEQFF. CDR3 DNA sequence: TGTGCCAGCAGTGGGACTGGCTCCTACAATGAGCAGTTCTTC.

The chain uses TRBV12-3 or TRBV12-4 and TRBJ1-1, with D possibly TRBD1 on 6 matching bases. This CDR3 is built from 13 residues. V lost 5 bases and J lost 10, with 17 bases in between. The chain's CDR3 is CASSLSQGTVAFF. The CDR3, as DNA: TGTGCCAGCAGTCTATCTCAGGGGACCGTAGCTTTCTTT.

This clonotype was seen a few times. The rearrangement joins TRBV12-3 or TRBV12-4 to TRBJ1-6; D may be TRBD1 (6 bases). Trimming cost V 3 bases and J 7 bases, with 10 bases left between them. CDR3 length: 14 amino acids. CDR3 region: CASSLGAGNSPLHF. The CDR3 DNA reads as TGTGCCAGCAGTTTGGGGGCAGGGAATTCACCCCTCCACTTT.

This chain links TRBV12-3 or TRBV12-4 with TRBJ1-5; D gene uncertain. Between the trimmed V and J ends, which lost 3 bases and 3 bases, there was a span of 12 bases. This CDR3 spans 15 amino acids. CDR3 in DNA: TGTGCCAGCAGTTTTGAACTATCCCCCAATCAGCCCCAGCATTTT. Translated: CASSFELSPNQPQHF.

This clonotype was detected a few times. The rearrangement links TRBV5-6 to TRBJ2-7; no definite D call. Trimming removed 3 bases from V and 5 bases from J, with 12 bases in between. Germline V gives CDR1 SGHDT, CDR2 YYEEEE. The length of the CDR3 is 13 residues. The CDR3: CASSYQGRNEQYF. CDR3 sequence (DNA): TGTGCCAGCAGCTATCAAGGTAGAAACGAGCAGTACTTC. Variable domain in full (rest from reference TRBV5-6 and TRBJ2-7): DAGVTQSPTHLIKTRGQQVTLRCSPKSGHDTVSWYQQALGQGPQFIFQYYEEEERQRGNFPDRFSGHQFPNYSSELNVNALLLGDSALYLCASSYQGRNEQYFGPGTRLTVT.

The V gene is TRBV12-3 or TRBV12-4, the J gene TRBJ1-5, with 12 bases that match TRBD1. The CDR3 totals 15 residues. Trimming at V came to 5 bases and at J to 6 bases, leaving 5 bases not matched to a gene. The CDR3 sequence: CASSPGQGAVQPQHF. CDR3 nucleotides: TGTGCCAGCAGTCCGGGACAGGGGGCCGTTCAGCCCCAGCATTTT.

In its sample, this clonotype was seen many times. This chain connects TRBV29-1 to TRBJ2-7, with D tentatively TRBD1 or TRBD2 (5 bases each). This CDR3 region has 14 residues. Trimming removed 4 bases at V and 3 bases at J, with 16 bases between. The germline V gene has CDR1 SQVTM and CDR2 ANQGSEA. The CDR3 DNA follows: TGCAGCGTTGTGCCCGGGGCCGATCTCTACGAGCAGTACTTC. Protein product: CSVVPGADLYEQYF.

The rearrangement links TRBV5-1 to TRBJ2-7; 11 bases map to TRBD2. Per the germline V gene, CDR1 is SGHRS and CDR2 is YFSETQ. The CDR3 is 15 amino acids. The trim removed 4 bases at V and 6 bases at J, leaving 9 bases unmatched. The CDR3 sequence is CASSPSGRRGSEQYF. CDR3 coding DNA: TGCGCCAGCAGCCCTAGCGGGAGGAGGGGTTCCGAGCAGTACTTC. The full variable domain, with the rest looked up from reference TRBV5-1 and TRBJ2-7, is KAGVTQTPRYLIKTRGQQVTLSCSPISGHRSVSWYQQTPGQGLQFLFEYFSETQRNKGNFPGRFSGRQFSNSRSEMNVSTLELGDSALYLCASSPSGRRGSEQYFGPGTRLTVT.

This clonotype occurred many times. V is TRBV20-1 and J is TRBJ1-4, with unresolved D. Trimming took 6 bases from V and 7 from J, leaving 12 bases between them. Germline V lookup: CDR1 DFQATT, CDR2 SNEGSKA (reference sequence). CDR3 size: 12 residues. This CDR3 is CSARPSGEKLFF. The CDR3 DNA reads as TGCAGTGCCCGGCCTTCGGGTGAAAAACTGTTTTTT.

This rearrangement joins TRBV6-5 to TRBJ2-2; 14 nucleotides match TRBD2. Germline trimming cut 0 bases from V and 2 bases from J; bases unmatched to any gene: 2. CDR1 MNHEY and CDR2 SVGAGI come from the germline V gene. The CDR3 length is 18 residues. CDR3 amino acids: CASSYSGLAGGNTGELFF. CDR3 DNA: TGTGCCAGCAGTTACTCAGGACTAGCGGGAGGTAACACCGGGGAGCTGTTTTTT.